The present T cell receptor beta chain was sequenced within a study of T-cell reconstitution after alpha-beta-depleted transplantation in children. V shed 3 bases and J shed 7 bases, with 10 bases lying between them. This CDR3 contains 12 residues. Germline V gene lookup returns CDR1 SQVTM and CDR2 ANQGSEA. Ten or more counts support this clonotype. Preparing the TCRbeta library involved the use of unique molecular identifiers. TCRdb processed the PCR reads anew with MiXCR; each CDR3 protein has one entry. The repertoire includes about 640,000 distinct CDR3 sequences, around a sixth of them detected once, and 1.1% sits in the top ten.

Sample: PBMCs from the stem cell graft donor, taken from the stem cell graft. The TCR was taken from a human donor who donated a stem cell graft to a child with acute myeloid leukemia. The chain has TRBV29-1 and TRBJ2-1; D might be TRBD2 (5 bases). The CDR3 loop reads CSVDASINEQFF. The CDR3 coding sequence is TGCAGCGTTGACGCTAGCATAAATGAGCAGTTCTTC.